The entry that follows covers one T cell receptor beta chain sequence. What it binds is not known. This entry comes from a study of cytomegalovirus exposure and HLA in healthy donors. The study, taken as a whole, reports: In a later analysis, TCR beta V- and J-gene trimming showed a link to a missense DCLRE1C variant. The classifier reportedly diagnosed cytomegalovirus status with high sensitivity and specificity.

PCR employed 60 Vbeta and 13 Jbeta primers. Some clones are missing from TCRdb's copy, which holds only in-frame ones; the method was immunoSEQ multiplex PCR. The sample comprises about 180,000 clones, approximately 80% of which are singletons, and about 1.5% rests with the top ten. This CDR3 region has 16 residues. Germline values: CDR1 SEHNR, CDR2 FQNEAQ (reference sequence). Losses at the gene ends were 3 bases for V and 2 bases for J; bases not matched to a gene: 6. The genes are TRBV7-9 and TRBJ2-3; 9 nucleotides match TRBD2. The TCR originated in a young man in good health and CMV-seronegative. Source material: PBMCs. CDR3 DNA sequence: TGTGCCAGCAGCTTGGGGCTAGCGGGGACCACAGATACGCAGTATTTT. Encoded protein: CASSLGLAGTTDTQYF.